Each of the 22 T cell receptor beta chains below was sequenced from the same sample in a study of blood T cell repertoires in COVID-19. Assay used: immunoSEQ multiplex PCR; TCRdb lists only in-frame clones, some missing. This sample carries roughly 83,000 clones, around 86% of them seen once, and the ten largest clones take 7% to 9%. The material sequenced was peripheral blood. Receptors originate from a man aged 45-65 years with active COVID-19.

The rearrangement uses TRBV5-1 and TRBJ1-1, with 10 bases identical to TRBD1. Per germline, CDR1 SGHRS and CDR2 YFSETQ. The trim removed 4 bases at V and 5 bases at J, leaving 5 bases unmatched. The CDR3 contains 14 residues. The CDR3 is CASSTGQGETEAFF. The CDR3 DNA follows: TGCGCCAGCAGCACCGGACAGGGGGAGACTGAAGCTTTCTTT.

The genes are TRBV29-1 and TRBJ1-1; tentative D call: TRBD1 (5 bases). CDR1 SQVTM and CDR2 ANQGSEA come from the germline V gene. Trimming left V 4 bases short and J 8 bases short, with 17 bases between. There are 13 residues in the CDR3. The CDR3: CSVGAGLGSEAFF. CDR3 DNA: TGCAGCGTTGGGGCAGGGCTTGGTAGCGAAGCTTTCTTT.

The genes are TRBV5-1 and TRBJ2-6; D not certain. V lost 1 base to trimming and J lost 0 bases, with 8 bases between them. Per germline, CDR1 SGHRS and CDR2 YFSETQ. The CDR3 covers 16 residues. The CDR3 reads CASSLTVFSGANVLTF. CDR3 DNA sequence: TGCGCCAGCAGCTTGACAGTTTTCTCTGGGGCCAACGTCCTGACTTTC.

The chain links TRBV18 to TRBJ2-1; a possible D gene is TRBD2 (7 bases). Trimming took 4 bases from V and 9 from J, leaving 22 bases between them. There are 16 residues in the CDR3. CDR1 and CDR2 (germline): KGHSH, LQKENI. The CDR3 DNA sequence: TGTGCCAGCTCACGGGCTCCGGGCGGGGGCAACGGTGAGCAGTTCTTC. Its translation: CASSRAPGGGNGEQFF.

The J gene is TRBJ2-5, the V gene TRBV28; 10 bases are shared with TRBD2. Losses at the gene ends were 8 bases for V and 5 bases for J; bases not matched to a gene: 20. CDR3 length equals 18 residues. In germline, CDR1 is MDHEN, CDR2 SYDVKM. The CDR3 loop is CASQVRLRASGSRETQYF. In DNA form, the CDR3 reads TGTGCCAGCCAGGTCCGACTCCGGGCTAGCGGGAGTAGGGAGACCCAGTACTTC.

This clone has more than one count but fewer than ten. The genes are TRBV5-4 and TRBJ2-7, with 8 bases lining up with TRBD2. Germline V CDR1 and CDR2: SGHNT, YYREEE (reference sequence). V lost 4 bases and J lost 3; bases outside the gene matches: 9. This CDR3 comprises 15 residues. As DNA, the CDR3 is TGTGCCAGCAGCCAAGGGACTAGGGGCGACTACGAGCAGTACTTC. Translation gives CASSQGTRGDYEQYF.

The rearrangement links TRBV28 to TRBJ1-2; maybe TRBD1 (6 bases). This CDR3 comprises 13 residues. Trimming took off 6 bases at V and 4 bases at J, with 12 bases between the two ends. Germline lookup yields CDR1 MDHEN and CDR2 SYDVKM. The chain's CDR3 is CASSVDRVYGYTF. The CDR3 bases are TGTGCCAGCAGCGTGGACAGAGTCTATGGCTACACCTTC.

The V and J genes are TRBV6-5 and TRBJ1-6; D not certain. Germline CDR1 MNHEY, CDR2 SVGAGI. This CDR3 region has 12 residues. V lost 5 bases and J 7 bases, leaving 6 bases between the germline ends. CDR3 nucleotide sequence: TGTGCCAGCAGTCACGGGAATTCACCCCTCCACTTT. It translates to CASSHGNSPLHF.

This chain uses TRBV14 with TRBJ1-1, with TRBD1 matching 10 bases. The CDR3 length is 17 residues. Germline values: CDR1 SGHDN, CDR2 FVKESK. The J segment lost 2 bases and the V segment lost 2 bases, leaving 8 bases of the junction unmatched. CDR3 bases: TGTGCCAGCAGCCAAACCTTGGGGACAGGGGTTAACACTGAAGCTTTCTTT. This gives the protein CASSQTLGTGVNTEAFF.

J is TRBJ1-3 and V is TRBV4-3; D is perhaps TRBD1 (5 bases). Germline V gene data show CDR1 as LGHNA and CDR2 as YSLEER. The V gene lost 0 bases and the J gene lost 3 bases, with 15 bases spanning the gap. The CDR3 contains 17 residues. The CDR3 nucleotides are TGCGCCAGCAGCCAAGATATTCCCCCGACAGATGGAAACACCATATATTTT. Translation gives CASSQDIPPTDGNTIYF.

The chain recombines TRBV5-1 with TRBJ2-7; 10 bases are shared with TRBD2. The V segment lost 0 bases and the J segment 0 bases; nucleotides outside the gene matches: 12. The length of the CDR3 is 19 residues. Germline CDR1 reads SGHRS; CDR2 reads YFSETQ. The CDR3 DNA sequence: TGCGCCAGCAGCTTGGGGTGGTTAGCGGGAGGCCCCAGCTCCTACGAGCAGTACTTC. This codes for CASSLGWLAGGPSSYEQYF.

This clone was found a few times. The gene calls are TRBV7-3 and TRBJ2-5, with no clear D. CDR3 length equals 16 residues. Between the trimmed V and J ends, which lost 8 bases and 1 base, there was a span of 20 bases. Germline V gene sequence: CDR1 SGHTA, CDR2 FQGTGA. The DNA of the CDR3 is TGTGCCAGCCAAGTATCTGTGCGCACCGGCCAAGAGACCCAGTACTTC. It codes for CASQVSVRTGQETQYF.

This chain links TRBV28 with TRBJ2-1; 7 nucleotides match TRBD2. This CDR3 spans 13 amino acids. J was trimmed by 7 bases and V by 8 bases; bases with no gene match: 8. Germline V lookup: CDR1 MDHEN, CDR2 SYDVKM. CDR3 sequence reads: CASFSGSFNEQFF. CDR3 in DNA: TGTGCCAGCTTTAGCGGGTCCTTTAATGAGCAGTTCTTC.

This chain connects TRBV11-3 to TRBJ2-2; D unclear. Trimming pared 5 bases from V and 2 bases from J, leaving 6 bases between. Germline CDR1 is SGHNT and CDR2 is YENEEA. This CDR3 contains 13 residues. CDR3 region: CASSPSNTGELFF. As DNA, the CDR3 is TGTGCCAGCAGCCCCTCCAACACCGGGGAGCTGTTTTTT. The variable domain in full, completed from reference TRBV11-3 and TRBJ2-2, reads EAGVVQSPRYKIIEKKQPVAFWCNPISGHNTLYWYLQNLGQGPELLIRYENEEAVDDSQLPKDRFSAERLKGVDSTLKIQPAELGDSAVYLCASSPSNTGELFFGEGSRLTVL.

This chain joins TRBV5-1 and TRBJ2-3, with D possibly TRBD2 on 6 matching bases. The CDR3 is 15 residues long. V shed 3 bases and J shed 3 bases, with 14 bases lying between them. CDR1 SGHRS and CDR2 YFSETQ come from the germline V gene. The CDR3 spells CASSWRGPATDTQYF. CDR3 in DNA: TGCGCCAGCAGCTGGAGGGGTCCCGCAACAGATACGCAGTATTTT.

This sequence joins TRBV7-3 and TRBJ2-7; 8 bases align to TRBD2. The CDR3 spans 18 residues. Germline trimming cut 1 base from V and 5 bases from J; bases unmatched to any gene: 16. The germline gives CDR1 SGHTA, CDR2 FQGTGA. CDR3 nucleotides: TGTGCCAGCAGCTTAAGGCCCTCGAAAAGCGGGGGCTGGGACGAGCAGTACTTC. Translating it yields CASSLRPSKSGGWDEQYF.

This clone was picked up one time. A junction boundary mismatches the germline segment, possibly from a read error. In nucleotides, the CDR3 is TGTGCCCGCAGCCGCGCGGGGGGGGCGTCTAATGAAAAACTGTTTTTT. Amino acids: CARSRAGGASNEKLFF. The V and J genes are TRBV5-5 and TRBJ1-4; possible D gene TRBD1, 6 bases. Germline CDR1 SGHKS, CDR2 YYEKEE (reference sequence). The CDR3 covers 16 residues. Together with reference TRBV5-5 and TRBJ1-4, the CDR3 gives the full variable domain: DAGVTQSPTHLIKTRGQQVTLRCSPISGHKSVSWYQQVLGQGPQFIFQYYEKEERGRGNFPDRFSARQFPNYSSELNVNALLLGDSALYLCARSRAGGASNEKLFFGSGTQLSVL.

In nucleotides, the CDR3 is TGTGCCCGGCTAGGGACAGGGACTGAAAAACTGTTTTTT. It yields the protein CARLGTGTEKLFF. The chain has TRBV19 and TRBJ1-4, with 9 bases lining up with TRBD1. Unmatched junction bases numbered 8, after V lost 11 bases and J lost 7 bases. The germline V gene has CDR1 LNHDA and CDR2 SQIVND (reference sequence). The CDR3 runs 13 residues.

The chain couples TRBV7-6 to TRBJ2-1; the match to TRBD2 covers 13 bases. Trimming took 2 bases from V and 5 from J; bases not matched to a gene: 6. CDR1 SGHVS and CDR2 FNYEAQ come from the germline V gene. This CDR3 is 17 amino acids long. DNA of the CDR3: TGTGCCAGCAGCTTAACCCAAGGACTAGCGGGGGACAATGAGCAGTTCTTC. It codes for CASSLTQGLAGDNEQFF.

This chain links TRBV24-1 with TRBJ2-1; 12 nucleotides line up with TRBD1. The CDR3 has 18 amino acids. CDR1 is KGHDR, CDR2 SFDVKD, per germline. The junction had 13 bases not matched to a gene; V was cut back by 4 bases and J by 7 bases. CDR3 sequence reads: CATSDTPGTGGAGNEQFF. The CDR3 DNA is TGTGCCACCAGTGACACCCCGGGGACAGGGGGCGCTGGGAATGAGCAGTTCTTC.

The chain links TRBV29-1 to TRBJ1-2; 9 bases fit TRBD1. With 4 bases clipped from V and 12 bases from J, the junction kept 21 bases outside the gene matches. Germline CDR1 and CDR2: SQVTM and ANQGSEA. The length of the CDR3 is 16 residues. CDR3: CSVGRTGDGRFLSHTF. The DNA of the CDR3 is TGCAGCGTTGGACGGACAGGGGATGGGAGGTTTTTGTCCCACACCTTC.

V and J are TRBV19 and TRBJ2-1; D uncertain. V was shortened by 3 bases and J by 5 bases, with 17 bases between the two germline ends. Germline loops: CDR1 LNHDA, CDR2 SQIVND (reference sequence). This CDR3 region has 16 residues. In DNA, the CDR3 is TGTGCCAGTAGTATTGGCACCTTCAATGGCCACAATGAGCAGTTCTTC. Its protein product is CASSIGTFNGHNEQFF.